This T cell receptor beta chain originates from a study of T cell repertoires in cytomegalovirus infection. Study-wide background: Recently identified HLA-C-restricted CMV epitopes were among the peptides used. Signatures in public TCR beta sequences pointed to both CMV infection and matching HLA type.

On this clonotype: Its antigen is as yet unknown.

Study findings and constraints: Ex vivo responses were dominated by HLA-C-restricted CMV-specific TCR beta clonotypes.

CDR1 SGHDN and CDR2 FVKESK come from the germline V gene. This CDR3 spans 15 amino acids. Trimming pared 4 bases from V and 5 bases from J, leaving 16 bases between. TCRdb analysed the reads with MiXCR anew, one entry per CDR3 protein. The sample holds fewer than 850,000 distinct CDR3 sequences, 25% to 35% seen once. The sequenced sample was cultured CD8+ T cells from PBMCs, obtained from culture after CMV antigen stimulation. This chain connects TRBV14 to TRBJ2-3; TRBD2 might be the D (5 bases). This clonotype was sampled from a human donor in good health (CMV status not recorded). Some clones in this sample may be carry-over from other donors' samples. CDR3 loop: CASSRRETRGDTQYF. CDR3 nucleotide sequence: TGTGCCAGCAGCCGCCGGGAAACAAGAGGAGATACGCAGTATTTT.